The rows below give T cell receptor beta chains drawn from one sample of a study of cytomegalovirus exposure and HLA in healthy donors. TCRdb's table, derived via immunoSEQ multiplex PCR, lists solely in-frame clones and lacks some. Found here are over 150,000 clones, roughly 77% of them singletons; the top ten hold 3.1%. Sequenced sample: PBMCs. The receptors stem from a woman in her 30s in good health and CMV-seropositive. Each CDR3 is given with its conserved first and last residue. The order of the fields is V gene, CDR3 protein.

v_call: TRBV2
cdr3_aa: CASSPGLITYEQYF

v_call: TRBV18
cdr3_aa: CASSLDRGKPQHF

v_call: TRBV28
cdr3_aa: CASSFSENTGELFF

v_call: TRBV18
cdr3_aa: CASSLQGGGFGEQYF

v_call: TRBV27
cdr3_aa: CASSGQNNYGYTF

v_call: TRBV5-1
cdr3_aa: CASSLAAQGPGNTIYF

v_call: TRBV5-6
cdr3_aa: CASSPDRGRPREQYF

v_call: TRBV5-1
cdr3_aa: CASSFVPTTGANVLTF

v_call: TRBV4-2
cdr3_aa: CASSQEPEGSSYNEQFF

v_call: TRBV6-5
cdr3_aa: CASKVAGGPGEQYF

v_call: TRBV29-1
cdr3_aa: CSVEDREGVDTQYF

v_call: TRBV6-5
cdr3_aa: CASSYPGLAYLYF

v_call: TRBV27
cdr3_aa: CASSLSPSGEQYF

v_call: TRBV21-1
cdr3_aa: CASSLSDRGLPYEQYF

v_call: TRBV28
cdr3_aa: CASSPTAYEQYF

v_call: TRBV19
cdr3_aa: CASWQGPENYGYTF

v_call: TRBV10-3
cdr3_aa: CAASGDPRETQYF

v_call: TRBV9
cdr3_aa: CASSALAGGADTQYF

v_call: TRBV7-9
cdr3_aa: CASSEGGRNEQFF

v_call: TRBV27
cdr3_aa: CASSSRQGSSTDTQYF

v_call: TRBV7-9
cdr3_aa: CSSSLAQGGYTF

v_call: TRBV6-1
cdr3_aa: CASSERTGSNQPQHF

v_call: TRBV7-2
cdr3_aa: CASSSGTSDTIYNEQFF

v_call: TRBV30
cdr3_aa: CAWPREGLANTGELFF

v_call: TRBV28
cdr3_aa: CASSSRPGQHYSYEQYF

v_call: TRBV27
cdr3_aa: CASKQGRTEAFF

v_call: TRBV28
cdr3_aa: CASSLGSGTGTYEQYF

v_call: TRBV5-4
cdr3_aa: CASSSDSTSEGAFF

v_call: TRBV5-1
cdr3_aa: CASRIISRGAGAQYF

v_call: TRBV7-2
cdr3_aa: CASRGTETQYF

v_call: TRBV7-6
cdr3_aa: CASSLGGGWSPLHF

v_call: TRBV6-1
cdr3_aa: CASIQENSYEQYF

v_call: TRBV27
cdr3_aa: CASSLGRPSGGHEQFF

v_call: TRBV6-6
cdr3_aa: CASSSRTVEDTQYF

v_call: TRBV6-5
cdr3_aa: CATRAGARTDTQYF

v_call: TRBV21-1
cdr3_aa: CASSKGGDYYEQYF

v_call: TRBV2
cdr3_aa: CAAHPGTDPSGNTIYF

v_call: TRBV4-1
cdr3_aa: CASSHPLAGGGDTGELFF

v_call: TRBV29-1
cdr3_aa: CSVEGSWTGERGASPANSYEQYF

v_call: TRBV27
cdr3_aa: CASSLPGLNQPQHF

v_call: TRBV19
cdr3_aa: CASRITADTQYF

v_call: TRBV11-3
cdr3_aa: CASSSGGSFNTGELFF

v_call: TRBV6-1
cdr3_aa: CASSEQKGSNQPQHF

v_call: TRBV7-9
cdr3_aa: CASSLSSGGPNEQFF

v_call: TRBV23-1
cdr3_aa: CASSLGGERQETQYF

v_call: TRBV7-9
cdr3_aa: CASSWQVNHEQYF

v_call: TRBV25-1
cdr3_aa: CASSDSDNAYHEQYF

v_call: TRBV28
cdr3_aa: CASRVTGSYGYTF

v_call: TRBV27
cdr3_aa: CASSWNGVSYEQYF